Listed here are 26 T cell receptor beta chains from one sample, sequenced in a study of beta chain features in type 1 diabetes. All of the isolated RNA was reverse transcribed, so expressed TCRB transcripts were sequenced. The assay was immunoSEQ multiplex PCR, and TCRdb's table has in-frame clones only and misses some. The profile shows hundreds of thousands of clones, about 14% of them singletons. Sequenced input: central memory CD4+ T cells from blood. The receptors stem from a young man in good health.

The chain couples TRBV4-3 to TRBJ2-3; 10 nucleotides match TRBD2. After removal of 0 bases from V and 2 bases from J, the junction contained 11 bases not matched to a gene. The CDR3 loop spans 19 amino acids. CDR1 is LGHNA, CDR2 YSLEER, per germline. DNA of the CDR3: TGCGCCAGCAGCCAAGACGCCTCCCCAGCGGGAGGGATCACAGATACGCAGTATTTT. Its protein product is CASSQDASPAGGITDTQYF.

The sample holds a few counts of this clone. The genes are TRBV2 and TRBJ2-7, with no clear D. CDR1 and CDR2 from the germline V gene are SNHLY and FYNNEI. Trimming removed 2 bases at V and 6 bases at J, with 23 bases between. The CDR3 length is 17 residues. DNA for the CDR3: TGTGCCAGCAGTGAATTGGGTTTATGGGGAAAGGGTCTCGAGCAGTACTTC. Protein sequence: CASSELGLWGKGLEQYF.

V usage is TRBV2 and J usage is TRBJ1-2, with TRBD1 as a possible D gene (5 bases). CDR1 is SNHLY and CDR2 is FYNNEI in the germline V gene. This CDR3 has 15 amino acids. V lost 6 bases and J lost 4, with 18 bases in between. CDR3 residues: CASRAYRGEGYGYTF. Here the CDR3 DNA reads TGTGCCAGCAGAGCCTATCGGGGGGAGGGCTATGGCTACACCTTC. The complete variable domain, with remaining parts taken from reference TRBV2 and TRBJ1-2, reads EPEVTQTPSHQVTQMGQEVILRCVPISNHLYFYWYRQILGQKVEFLVSFYNNEISEKSEIFDDQFSVERPDGSNFTLKIRSTKLEDSAMYFCASRAYRGEGYGYTFGSGTRLTVV.

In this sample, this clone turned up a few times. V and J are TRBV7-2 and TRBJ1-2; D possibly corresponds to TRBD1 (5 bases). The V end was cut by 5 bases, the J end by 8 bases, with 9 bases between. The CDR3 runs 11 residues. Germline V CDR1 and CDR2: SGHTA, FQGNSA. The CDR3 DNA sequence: TGTGCCAGCAGCGAAGGGGACGGCTACACCTTC. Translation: CASSEGDGYTF. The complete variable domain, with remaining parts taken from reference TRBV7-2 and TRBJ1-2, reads GAGVSQSPSNKVTEKGKDVELRCDPISGHTALYWYRQSLGQGLEFLIYFQGNSAPDKSGLPSDRFSAERTGGSVSTLTIQRTQQEDSAVYLCASSEGDGYTFGSGTRLTVV.

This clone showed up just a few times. CDR3 in DNA: TGTGCCAGCAGCCCCCCGGGAGGGAACACTGAAGCTTTCTTT. It yields the protein CASSPPGGNTEAFF. This chain links TRBV5-4 with TRBJ1-1, with D uncertain. Trimming left V 4 bases short and J 1 base short, with 11 bases between. From germline, CDR1 is SGHNT and CDR2 YYREEE (reference sequence). This CDR3 is 14 amino acids long.

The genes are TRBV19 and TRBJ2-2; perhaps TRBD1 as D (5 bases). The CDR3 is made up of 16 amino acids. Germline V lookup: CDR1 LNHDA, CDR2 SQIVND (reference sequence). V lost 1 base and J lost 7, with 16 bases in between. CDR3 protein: CASSIGMAGSHGELFF. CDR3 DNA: TGTGCCAGTAGTATAGGGATGGCAGGGTCCCACGGGGAGCTGTTTTTT. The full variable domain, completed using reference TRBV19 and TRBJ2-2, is DGGITQSPKYLFRKEGQNVTLSCEQNLNHDAMYWYRQDPGQGLRLIYYSQIVNDFQKGDIAEGYSVSREKKESFPLTVTSAQKNPTAFYLCASSIGMAGSHGELFFGEGSRLTVL.

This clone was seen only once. The CDR3 nucleotides are TGTGCCAGTAGTAGGACAGGGGTTAGTTCCGGTTCACCCCTCCACTTT. This translates into CASSRTGVSSGSPLHF. J is TRBJ1-6 and V is TRBV19, with TRBD1 identical over 9 bases. V was clipped by 4 bases and J by 9 bases; unmatched bases: 10. This CDR3 region has 16 residues. Germline CDR1 LNHDA, CDR2 SQIVND (reference sequence).

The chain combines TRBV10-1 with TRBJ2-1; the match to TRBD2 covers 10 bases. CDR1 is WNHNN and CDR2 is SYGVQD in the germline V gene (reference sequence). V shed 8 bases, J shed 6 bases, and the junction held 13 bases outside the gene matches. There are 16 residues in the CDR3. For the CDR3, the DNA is TGCGCCAGCTCGGAAAGCGGGGGGGCTCTTAGCAATGAGCAGTTCTTC. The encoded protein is CASSESGGALSNEQFF.

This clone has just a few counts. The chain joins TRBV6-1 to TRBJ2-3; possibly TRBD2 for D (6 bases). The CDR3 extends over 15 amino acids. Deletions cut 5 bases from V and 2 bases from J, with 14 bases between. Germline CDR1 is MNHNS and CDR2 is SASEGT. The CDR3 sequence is CASSLGLANTDTQYF. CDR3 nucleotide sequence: TGTGCCAGCAGTTTGGGGCTAGCGAACACAGATACGCAGTATTTT.

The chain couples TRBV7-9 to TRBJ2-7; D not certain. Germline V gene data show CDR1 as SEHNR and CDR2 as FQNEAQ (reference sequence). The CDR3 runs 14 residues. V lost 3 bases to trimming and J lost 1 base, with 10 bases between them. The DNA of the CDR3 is TGTGCCAGCAGCTTCGATAAGTCTTCCTACGAGCAGTACTTC. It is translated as CASSFDKSSYEQYF.

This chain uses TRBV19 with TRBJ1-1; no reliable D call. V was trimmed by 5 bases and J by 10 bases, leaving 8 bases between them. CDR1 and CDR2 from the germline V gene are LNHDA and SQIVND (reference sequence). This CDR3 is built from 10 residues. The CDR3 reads CASSSGRAFF. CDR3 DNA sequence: TGTGCCAGTAGTTCGGGCAGAGCTTTCTTT.

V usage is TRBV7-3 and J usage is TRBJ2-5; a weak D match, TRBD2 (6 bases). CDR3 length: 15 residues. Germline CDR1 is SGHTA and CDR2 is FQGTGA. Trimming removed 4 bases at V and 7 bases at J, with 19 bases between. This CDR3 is CASSSETSHGWTQYF. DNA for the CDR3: TGTGCCAGCAGCTCCGAAACTAGCCACGGGTGGACCCAGTACTTC.

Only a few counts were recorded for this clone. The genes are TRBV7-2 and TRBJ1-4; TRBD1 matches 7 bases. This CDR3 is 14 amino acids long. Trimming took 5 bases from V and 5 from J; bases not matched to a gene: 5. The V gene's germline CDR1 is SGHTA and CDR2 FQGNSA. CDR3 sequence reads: CASSRDSSNEKLFF. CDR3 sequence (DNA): TGTGCCAGCAGCCGGGACAGCTCGAATGAAAAACTGTTTTTT. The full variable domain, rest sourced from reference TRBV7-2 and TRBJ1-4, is GAGVSQSPSNKVTEKGKDVELRCDPISGHTALYWYRQSLGQGLEFLIYFQGNSAPDKSGLPSDRFSAERTGGSVSTLTIQRTQQEDSAVYLCASSRDSSNEKLFFGSGTQLSVL.

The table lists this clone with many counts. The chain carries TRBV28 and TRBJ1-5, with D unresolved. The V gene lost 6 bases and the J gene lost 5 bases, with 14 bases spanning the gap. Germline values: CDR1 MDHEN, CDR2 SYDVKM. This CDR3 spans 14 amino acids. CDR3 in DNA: TGTGCCAGCAGGGTACATTCGCGCCATCAGCCCCAGCATTTT. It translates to CASRVHSRHQPQHF. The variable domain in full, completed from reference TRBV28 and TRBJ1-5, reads DVKVTQSSRYLVKRTGEKVFLECVQDMDHENMFWYRQDPGLGLRLIYFSYDVKMKEKGDIPEGYSVSREKKERFSLILESASTNQTSMYLCASRVHSRHQPQHFGDGTRLSIL.

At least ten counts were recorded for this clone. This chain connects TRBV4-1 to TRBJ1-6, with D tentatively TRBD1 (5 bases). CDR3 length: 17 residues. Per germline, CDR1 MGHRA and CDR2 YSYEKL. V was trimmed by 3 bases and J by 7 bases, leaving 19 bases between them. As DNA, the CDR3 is TGCGCCAGCAGCCATTCGTACCGAACAGGAGCCAATTCACCCCTCCACTTT. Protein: CASSHSYRTGANSPLHF.

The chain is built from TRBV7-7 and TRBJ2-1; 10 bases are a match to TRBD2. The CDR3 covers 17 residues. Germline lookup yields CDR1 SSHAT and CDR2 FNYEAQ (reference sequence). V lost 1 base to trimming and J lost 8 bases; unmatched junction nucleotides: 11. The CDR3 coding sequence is TGTGCCAGCAGCTTAGATGCGGCTAGCGGGAGTTTTGATGAGCAGTTCTTC. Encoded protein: CASSLDAASGSFDEQFF.

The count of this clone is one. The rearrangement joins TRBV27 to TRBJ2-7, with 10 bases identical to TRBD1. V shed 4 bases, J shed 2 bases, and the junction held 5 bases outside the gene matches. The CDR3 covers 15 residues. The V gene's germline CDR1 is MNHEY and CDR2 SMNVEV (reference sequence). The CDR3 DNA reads TGTGCCAGCAGTTATGGACAGGGGGTTGCCTACGAGCAGTACTTC. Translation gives CASSYGQGVAYEQYF.

CDR3 DNA sequence: TGCAGCGTTGAGGTTTCGGGGGGCTCGGAGACCCAGTACTTC. Translating it yields CSVEVSGGSETQYF. V usage is TRBV29-1 and J usage is TRBJ2-5, with D possibly TRBD2 on 7 matching bases. CDR1 and CDR2 (germline): SQVTM, ANQGSEA. Deletions cut 3 bases from V and 5 bases from J, with 16 bases between. The CDR3 extends over 14 amino acids.

The CDR3 DNA is TGTGCCAGCAGCCAAGGGGCCCGGGTGGCCGGGGAGCTGTTTTTT. Encoded protein: CASSQGARVAGELFF. The chain uses TRBV4-2 and TRBJ2-2, with D uncertain. The CDR3 spans 15 residues. V was shortened by 1 base and J by 6 bases, with 12 bases between the two germline ends. Germline V lookup: CDR1 LGHNA, CDR2 YNFKEQ.

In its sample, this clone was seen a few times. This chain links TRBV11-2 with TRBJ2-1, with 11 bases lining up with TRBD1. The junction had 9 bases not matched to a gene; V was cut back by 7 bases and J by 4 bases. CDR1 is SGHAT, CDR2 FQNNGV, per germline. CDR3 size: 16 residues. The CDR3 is CASTSRGTGGYNEQFF. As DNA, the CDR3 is TGTGCCAGCACCTCAAGGGGGACAGGGGGATACAATGAGCAGTTCTTC.

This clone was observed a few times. CDR3 nucleotides: TGCGCCAGCAGCGGCGCCGGGACTGTTACGCAGTATTTT. Its translation is CASSGAGTVTQYF. The rearrangement joins TRBV5-1 to TRBJ2-3; tentatively, D is TRBD2 (6 bases). With 4 bases removed from V and 8 bases from J, the gap between germline ends came to 14 bases. The germline V gene encodes CDR1 SGHRS and CDR2 YFSETQ. This CDR3 has 13 amino acids.

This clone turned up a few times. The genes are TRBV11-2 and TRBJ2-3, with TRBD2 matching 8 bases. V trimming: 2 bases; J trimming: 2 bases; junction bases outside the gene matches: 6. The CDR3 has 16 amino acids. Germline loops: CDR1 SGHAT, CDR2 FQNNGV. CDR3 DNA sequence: TGTGCCAGCAGCTTAAGCGGGAGTAGTTTCACAGATACGCAGTATTTT. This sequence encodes CASSLSGSSFTDTQYF.

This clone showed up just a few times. The CDR3 loop reads CASIPTGSPAYEQYV. CDR3 nucleotide sequence: TGTGCCAGCATTCCGACAGGGTCCCCCGCCTACGAGCAGTACGTC. The chain is built from TRBV6-1 and TRBJ2-7; 7 nucleotides match TRBD1. V was clipped by 7 bases and J by 2 bases; unmatched bases: 11. This CDR3 spans 15 amino acids. Germline V CDR1 and CDR2: MNHNS, SASEGT.

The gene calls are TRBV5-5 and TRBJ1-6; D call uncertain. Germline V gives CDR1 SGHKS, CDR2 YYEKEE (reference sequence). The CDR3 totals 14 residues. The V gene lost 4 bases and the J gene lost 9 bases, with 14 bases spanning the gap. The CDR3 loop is CASSPQRWSSPLHF. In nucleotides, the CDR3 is TGTGCCAGCAGCCCACAGAGGTGGAGTTCACCCCTCCACTTT.

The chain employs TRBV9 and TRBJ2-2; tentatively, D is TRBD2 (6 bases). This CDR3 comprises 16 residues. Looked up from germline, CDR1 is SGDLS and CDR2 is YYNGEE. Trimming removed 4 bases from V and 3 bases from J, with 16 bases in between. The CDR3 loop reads CASSSRSGTYTGELFF. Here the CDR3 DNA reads TGTGCCAGCAGCTCCCGTTCCGGGACTTACACCGGGGAGCTGTTTTTT.

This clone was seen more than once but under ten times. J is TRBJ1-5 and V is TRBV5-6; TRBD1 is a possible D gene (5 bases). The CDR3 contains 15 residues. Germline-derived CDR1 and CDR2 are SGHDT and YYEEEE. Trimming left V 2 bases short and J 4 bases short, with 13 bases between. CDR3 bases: TGTGCCAGCAGCTTAGGGCTATCAGGGAATCAGCCCCAGCATTTT. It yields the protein CASSLGLSGNQPQHF.